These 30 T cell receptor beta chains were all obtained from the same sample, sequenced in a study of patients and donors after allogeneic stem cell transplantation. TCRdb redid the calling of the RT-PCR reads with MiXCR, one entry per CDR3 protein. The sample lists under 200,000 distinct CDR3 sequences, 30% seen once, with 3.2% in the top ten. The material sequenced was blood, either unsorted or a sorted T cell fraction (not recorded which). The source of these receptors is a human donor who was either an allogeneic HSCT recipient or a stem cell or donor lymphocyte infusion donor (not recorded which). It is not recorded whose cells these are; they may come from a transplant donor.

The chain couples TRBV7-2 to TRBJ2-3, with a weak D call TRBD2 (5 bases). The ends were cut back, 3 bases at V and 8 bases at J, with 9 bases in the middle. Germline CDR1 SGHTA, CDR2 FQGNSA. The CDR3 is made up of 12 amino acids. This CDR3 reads CASSLDLGTQYF. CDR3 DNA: TGTGCCAGCAGCTTGGACTTAGGTACGCAGTATTTT.

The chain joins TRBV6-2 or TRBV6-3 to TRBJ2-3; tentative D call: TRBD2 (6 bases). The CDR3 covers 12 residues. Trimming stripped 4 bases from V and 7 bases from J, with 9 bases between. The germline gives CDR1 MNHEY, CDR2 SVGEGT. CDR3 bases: TGTGCCAGCAGTTTGGGACTTCATACGCAGTATTTT. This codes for CASSLGLHTQYF.

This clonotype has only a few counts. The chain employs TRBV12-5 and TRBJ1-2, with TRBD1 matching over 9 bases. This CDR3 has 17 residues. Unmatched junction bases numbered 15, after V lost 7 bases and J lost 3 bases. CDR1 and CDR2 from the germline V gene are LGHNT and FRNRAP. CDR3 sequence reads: CASEFSARTGDHYGYTF. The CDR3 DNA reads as TGTGCTAGTGAGTTCTCCGCCCGGACAGGGGATCACTATGGCTACACCTTC.

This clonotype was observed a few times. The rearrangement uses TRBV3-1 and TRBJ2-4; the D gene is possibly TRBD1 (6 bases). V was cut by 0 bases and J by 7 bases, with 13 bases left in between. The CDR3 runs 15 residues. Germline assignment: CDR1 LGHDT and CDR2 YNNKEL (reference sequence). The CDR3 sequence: CASSQDSGVRNIQYF. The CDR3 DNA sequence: TGTGCCAGCAGCCAAGATTCAGGGGTCAGGAACATTCAGTACTTC.

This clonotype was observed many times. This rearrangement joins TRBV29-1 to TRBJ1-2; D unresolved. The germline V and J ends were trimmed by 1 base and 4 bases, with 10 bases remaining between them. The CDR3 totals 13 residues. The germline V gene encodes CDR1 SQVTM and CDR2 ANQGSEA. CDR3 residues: CSVEVREIYGYTF. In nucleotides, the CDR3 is TGCAGCGTTGAAGTGAGGGAGATCTATGGCTACACCTTC. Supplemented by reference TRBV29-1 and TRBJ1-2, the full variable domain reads SAVISQKPSRDICQRGTSLTIQCQVDSQVTMMFWYRQQPGQSLTLIATANQGSEATYESGFVIDKFPISRPNLTFSTLTVSNMSPEDSSIYLCSVEVREIYGYTFGSGTRLTVV.

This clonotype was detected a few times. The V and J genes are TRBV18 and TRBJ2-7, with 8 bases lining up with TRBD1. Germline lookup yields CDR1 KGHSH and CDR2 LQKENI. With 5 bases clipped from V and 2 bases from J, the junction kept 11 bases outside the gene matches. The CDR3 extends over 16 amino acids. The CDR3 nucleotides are TGTGCCAGCTCAACATTACGGGACAGGACCCCCTACGAGCAGTACTTC. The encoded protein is CASSTLRDRTPYEQYF.

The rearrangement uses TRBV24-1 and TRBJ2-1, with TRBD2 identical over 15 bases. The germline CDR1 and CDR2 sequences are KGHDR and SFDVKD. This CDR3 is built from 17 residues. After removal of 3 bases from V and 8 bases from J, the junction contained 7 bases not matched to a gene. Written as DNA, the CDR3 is TGTGCCACCAGTGATCGGACTAGCGGGAGGGCCCCTGATGAGCAGTTCTTC. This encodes CATSDRTSGRAPDEQFF.

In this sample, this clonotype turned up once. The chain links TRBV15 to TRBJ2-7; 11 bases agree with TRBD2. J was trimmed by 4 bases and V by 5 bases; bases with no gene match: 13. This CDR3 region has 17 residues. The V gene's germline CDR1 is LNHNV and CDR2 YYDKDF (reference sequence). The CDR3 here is CATSGLGRTSGSYEQYF. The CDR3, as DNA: TGTGCCACCAGCGGGTTGGGTAGAACTAGCGGGAGTTACGAGCAGTACTTC. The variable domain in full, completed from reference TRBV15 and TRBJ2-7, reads DAMVIQNPRYQVTQFGKPVTLSCSQTLNHNVMYWYQQKSSQAPKLLFHYYDKDFNNEADTPDNFQSRRPNTSFCFLDIRSPGLGDTAMYLCATSGLGRTSGSYEQYFGPGTRLTVT.

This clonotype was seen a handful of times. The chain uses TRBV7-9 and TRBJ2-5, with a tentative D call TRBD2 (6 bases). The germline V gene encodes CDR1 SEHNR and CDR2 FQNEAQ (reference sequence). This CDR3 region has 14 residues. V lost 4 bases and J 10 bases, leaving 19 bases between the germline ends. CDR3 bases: TGTGCCAGCAGCTCAGGGACTGCCTTCGGGGGCCAGTACTTC. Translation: CASSSGTAFGGQYF.

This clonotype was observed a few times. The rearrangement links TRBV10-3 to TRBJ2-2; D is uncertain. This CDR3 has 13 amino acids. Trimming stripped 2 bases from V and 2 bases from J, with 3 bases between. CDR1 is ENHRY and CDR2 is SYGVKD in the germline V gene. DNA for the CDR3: TGTGCCATCAGTGAGACTAACACCGGGGAGCTGTTTTTT. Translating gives CAISETNTGELFF.

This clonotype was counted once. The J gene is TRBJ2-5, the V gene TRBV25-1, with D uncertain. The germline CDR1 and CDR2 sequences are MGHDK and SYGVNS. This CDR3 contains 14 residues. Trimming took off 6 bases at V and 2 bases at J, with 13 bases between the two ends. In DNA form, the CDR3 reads TGTGCCAGCAGCTTTTTTGGAAATCAAGAGACCCAGTACTTC. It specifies CASSFFGNQETQYF.

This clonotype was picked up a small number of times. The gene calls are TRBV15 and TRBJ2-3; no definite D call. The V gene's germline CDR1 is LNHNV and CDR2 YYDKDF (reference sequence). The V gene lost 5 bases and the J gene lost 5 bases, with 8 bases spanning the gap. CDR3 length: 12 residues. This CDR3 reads CATSRIKDTQYF. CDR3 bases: TGTGCCACCAGCCGGATTAAAGATACGCAGTATTTT. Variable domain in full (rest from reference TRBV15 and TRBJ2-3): DAMVIQNPRYQVTQFGKPVTLSCSQTLNHNVMYWYQQKSSQAPKLLFHYYDKDFNNEADTPDNFQSRRPNTSFCFLDIRSPGLGDTAMYLCATSRIKDTQYFGPGTRLTVL.

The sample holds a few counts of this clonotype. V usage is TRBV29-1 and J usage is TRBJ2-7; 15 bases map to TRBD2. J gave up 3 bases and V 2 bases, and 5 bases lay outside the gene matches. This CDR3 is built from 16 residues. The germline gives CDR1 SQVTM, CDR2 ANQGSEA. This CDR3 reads CSVELGLAGGIYEQYF. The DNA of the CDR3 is TGCAGCGTTGAATTGGGACTAGCGGGAGGTATCTACGAGCAGTACTTC.

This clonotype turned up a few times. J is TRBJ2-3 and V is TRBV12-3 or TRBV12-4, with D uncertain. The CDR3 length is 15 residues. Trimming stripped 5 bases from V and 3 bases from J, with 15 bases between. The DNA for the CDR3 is TGTGCCAGCAGTGGCCCCAGCGTAGAAACAGATACGCAGTATTTT. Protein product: CASSGPSVETDTQYF.

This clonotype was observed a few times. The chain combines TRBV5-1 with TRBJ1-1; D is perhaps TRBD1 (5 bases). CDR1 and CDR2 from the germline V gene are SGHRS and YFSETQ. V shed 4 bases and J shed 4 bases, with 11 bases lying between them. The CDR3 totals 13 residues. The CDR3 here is CASSHGTPTEAFF. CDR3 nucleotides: TGCGCCAGCAGCCATGGGACCCCCACTGAAGCTTTCTTT.

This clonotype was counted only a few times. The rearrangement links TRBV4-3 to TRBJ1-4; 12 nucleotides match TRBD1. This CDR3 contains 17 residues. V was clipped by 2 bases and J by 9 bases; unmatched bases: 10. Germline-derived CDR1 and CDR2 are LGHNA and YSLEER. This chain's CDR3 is CASSQLIPGQGAQKLFF. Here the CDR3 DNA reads TGCGCCAGCAGCCAACTCATTCCGGGACAGGGGGCTCAAAAACTGTTTTTT.

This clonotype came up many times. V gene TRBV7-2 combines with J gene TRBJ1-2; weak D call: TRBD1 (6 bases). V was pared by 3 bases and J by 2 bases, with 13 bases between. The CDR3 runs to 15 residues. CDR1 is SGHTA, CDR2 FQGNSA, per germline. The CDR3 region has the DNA TGTGCCAGCAGCTTCGAAAGACAGGCCAACTATGGCTACACCTTC. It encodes CASSFERQANYGYTF. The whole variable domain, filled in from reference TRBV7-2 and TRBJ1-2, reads GAGVSQSPSNKVTEKGKDVELRCDPISGHTALYWYRQSLGQGLEFLIYFQGNSAPDKSGLPSDRFSAERTGGSVSTLTIQRTQQEDSAVYLCASSFERQANYGYTFGSGTRLTVV.

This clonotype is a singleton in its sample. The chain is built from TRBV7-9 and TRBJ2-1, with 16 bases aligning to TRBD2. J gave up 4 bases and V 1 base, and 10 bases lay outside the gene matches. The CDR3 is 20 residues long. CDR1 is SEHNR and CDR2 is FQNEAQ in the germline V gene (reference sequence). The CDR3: CASSLVLGTSGRATYNEQFF. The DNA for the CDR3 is TGTGCCAGCAGCTTAGTTCTCGGGACTAGCGGGAGGGCCACGTACAATGAGCAGTTCTTC.

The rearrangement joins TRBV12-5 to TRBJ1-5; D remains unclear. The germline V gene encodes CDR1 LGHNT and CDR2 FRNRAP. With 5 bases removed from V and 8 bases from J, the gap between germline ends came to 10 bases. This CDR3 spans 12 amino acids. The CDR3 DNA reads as TGTGCTAGTGGTACCGACCGGAAGCCCCAGCATTTT. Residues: CASGTDRKPQHF.

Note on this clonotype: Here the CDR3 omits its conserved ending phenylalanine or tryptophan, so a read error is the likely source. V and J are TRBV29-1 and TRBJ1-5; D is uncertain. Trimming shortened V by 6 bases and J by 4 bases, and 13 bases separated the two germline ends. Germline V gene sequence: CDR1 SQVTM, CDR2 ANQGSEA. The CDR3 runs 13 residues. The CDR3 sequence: CSVAWGGNQPQHL. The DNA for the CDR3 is TGCAGCGTCGCATGGGGTGGAAATCAGCCCCAGCATCTT.

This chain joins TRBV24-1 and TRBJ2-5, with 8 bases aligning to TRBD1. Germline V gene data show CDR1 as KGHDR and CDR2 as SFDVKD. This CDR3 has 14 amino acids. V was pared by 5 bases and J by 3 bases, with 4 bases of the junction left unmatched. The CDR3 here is CATSGPGQEETQYF. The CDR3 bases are TGTGCCACCAGTGGCCCGGGACAGGAAGAGACCCAGTACTTC.

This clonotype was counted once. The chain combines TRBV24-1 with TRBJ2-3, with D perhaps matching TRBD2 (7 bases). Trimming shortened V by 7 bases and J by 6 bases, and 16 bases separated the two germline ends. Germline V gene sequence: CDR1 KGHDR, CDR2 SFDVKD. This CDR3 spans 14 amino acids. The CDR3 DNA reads TGTGCCACCAGCGCCCCGGGGGGCTGGGATACGCAGTATTTT. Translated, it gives CATSAPGGWDTQYF.

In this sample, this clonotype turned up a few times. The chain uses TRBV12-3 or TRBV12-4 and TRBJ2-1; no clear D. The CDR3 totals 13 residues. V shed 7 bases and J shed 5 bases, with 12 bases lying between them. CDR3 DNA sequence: TGTGCCAGCACCGCTACTACGGACAATGAGCAGTTCTTC. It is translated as CASTATTDNEQFF.

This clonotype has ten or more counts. CDR3 nucleotides: TGTGCCAGCAGTTTAAATAATGAAAAACTGTTTTTT. This translates into CASSLNNEKLFF. The chain employs TRBV12-3 or TRBV12-4 and TRBJ1-4, with no clear D. This CDR3 region has 12 residues. Trimming shortened V by 2 bases and J by 4 bases, and 2 bases separated the two germline ends.

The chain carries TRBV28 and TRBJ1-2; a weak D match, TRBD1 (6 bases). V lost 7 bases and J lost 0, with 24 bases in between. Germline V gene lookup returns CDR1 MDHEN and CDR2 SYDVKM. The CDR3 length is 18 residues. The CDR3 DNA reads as TGTGCCAGCACTACACAGGGCGCATATCCCACCGCTAACTATGGCTACACCTTC. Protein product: CASTTQGAYPTANYGYTF.

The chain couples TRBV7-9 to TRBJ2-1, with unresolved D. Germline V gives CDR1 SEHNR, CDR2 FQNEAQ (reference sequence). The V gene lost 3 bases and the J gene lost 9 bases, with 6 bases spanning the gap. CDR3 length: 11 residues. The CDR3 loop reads CASSLIAEQFF. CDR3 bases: TGTGCCAGCAGCTTGATAGCTGAGCAGTTCTTC.

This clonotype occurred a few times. The chain's CDR3 is CASSPRDRGQGYTF. The DNA of the CDR3 is TGTGCCAGCAGTCCACGGGACAGGGGGCAGGGCTACACCTTC. The V call is TRBV27, the J call TRBJ1-2; 12 nucleotides match TRBD1. Germline CDR1 and CDR2: MNHEY and SMNVEV (reference sequence). CDR3 length equals 14 residues. Unmatched junction bases numbered 6, after V lost 5 bases and J lost 8 bases.

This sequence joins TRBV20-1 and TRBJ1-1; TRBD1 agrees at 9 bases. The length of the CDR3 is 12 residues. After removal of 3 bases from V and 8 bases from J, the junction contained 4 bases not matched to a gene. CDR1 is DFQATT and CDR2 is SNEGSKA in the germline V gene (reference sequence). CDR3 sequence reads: CSASMDRGEAFF. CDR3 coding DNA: TGCAGTGCTAGTATGGACAGGGGCGAAGCTTTCTTT.

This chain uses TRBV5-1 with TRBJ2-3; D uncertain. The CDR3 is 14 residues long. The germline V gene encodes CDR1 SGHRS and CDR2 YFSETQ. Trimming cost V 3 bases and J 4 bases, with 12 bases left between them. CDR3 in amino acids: CASSSQPGADTQYF. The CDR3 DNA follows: TGCGCCAGCAGCTCGCAGCCTGGGGCAGATACGCAGTATTTT.

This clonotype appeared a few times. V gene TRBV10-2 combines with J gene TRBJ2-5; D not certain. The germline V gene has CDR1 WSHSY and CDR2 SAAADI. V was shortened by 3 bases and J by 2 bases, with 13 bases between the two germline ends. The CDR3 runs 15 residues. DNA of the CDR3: TGCGCCAGCAGTGACCACTCAGTGGGACAAGAGACCCAGTACTTC. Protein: CASSDHSVGQETQYF.